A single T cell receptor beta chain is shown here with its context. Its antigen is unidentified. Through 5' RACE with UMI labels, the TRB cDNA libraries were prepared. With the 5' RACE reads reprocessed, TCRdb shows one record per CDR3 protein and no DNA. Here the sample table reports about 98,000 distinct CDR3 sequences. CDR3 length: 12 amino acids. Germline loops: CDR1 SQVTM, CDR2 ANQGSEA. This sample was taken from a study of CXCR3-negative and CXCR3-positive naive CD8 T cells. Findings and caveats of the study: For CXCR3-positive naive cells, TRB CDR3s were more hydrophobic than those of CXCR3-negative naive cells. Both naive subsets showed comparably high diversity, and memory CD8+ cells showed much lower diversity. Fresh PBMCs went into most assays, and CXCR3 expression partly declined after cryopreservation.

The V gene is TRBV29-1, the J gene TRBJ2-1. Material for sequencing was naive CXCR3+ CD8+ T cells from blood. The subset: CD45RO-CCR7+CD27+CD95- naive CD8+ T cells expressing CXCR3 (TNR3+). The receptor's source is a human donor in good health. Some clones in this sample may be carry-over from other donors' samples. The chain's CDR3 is CSVEGTTNEQFF.